The clone carrying this TCR beta chain was observed at least ten times. The target antigen is unknown. A process of 5'RACE template switching, which added a universal primer site and UMIs, was used to make TCR cDNA. TCRdb independently ran MiXCR on the 5' RACE reads; one entry per CDR3 protein. The profile shows about 240,000 distinct CDR3 sequences, 3.6% of them singletons. These data come from a study of T cells after yellow fever vaccination. Study findings and constraints: Clonotype sharing between CD4 and CD8 compartments was small. Post-booster repertoires again held most primary-vaccination clones (roughly 96% CD4, over 80% CD8).

The sequenced sample was PBMCs, obtained 15 days after the yellow fever booster vaccination. This clonotype originated in a man aged 18 to 29 who received the YFV17D yellow fever vaccine.

CDR3 sequence (DNA): TGTGCCAGCTCACCAGGACAGGTTAGCACAGATACGCAGTATTTT. Translated, it gives CASSPGQVSTDTQYF. This rearrangement joins TRBV18 to TRBJ2-3; 7 bases are shared with TRBD1. The CDR3 has 15 amino acids. Germline CDR1 is KGHSH and CDR2 is LQKENI. The V segment lost 2 bases and the J segment 0 bases; nucleotides outside the gene matches: 2. Together with reference TRBV18 and TRBJ2-3, the CDR3 gives the full variable domain: NAGVMQNPRHLVRRRGQEARLRCSPMKGHSHVYWYRQLPEEGLKFMVYLQKENIIDESGMPKERFSAEFPKEGPSILRIQQVVRGDSAAYFCASSPGQVSTDTQYFGPGTRLTVL.